This is a list of T cell receptor beta chains from one sample in a study of cytomegalovirus exposure and HLA in healthy donors. Profiling relied on immunoSEQ multiplex PCR, and the TCRdb table lists in-frame clones only, not all of them. This table has about 200,000 clones, 70% to 80% appearing once. The sample was PBMCs. These receptors were collected from a man in his forties or fifties in good health and CMV-seronegative. Each CDR3 is given with its conserved first and last residue. Each record gives: CDR3 length, J gene, V gene, D gene, clone size, CDR3 DNA, CDR3 protein. The D gene is left open where the match is weak. Clone sizes are given selectively: once, few, many, or a class where the clone is expanded.

len: 11; j_gene: TRBJ2-7; v_gene: TRBV4-1; d_gene: NA; abundance: NA; CDR3nt: TGTGCCAGCAGTCCAGGCTACGAGCAGTACTTC; CDR3aa: CASSPGYEQYF
len: 14; j_gene: TRBJ1-2; v_gene: TRBV16; d_gene: NA; abundance: NA; CDR3nt: TGTGCCAGCAGCCAAAGGACAGCGACCGACGGCTACACCTTC; CDR3aa: CASSQRTATDGYTF
len: 14; j_gene: TRBJ1-1; v_gene: TRBV19; d_gene: TRBD1; abundance: NA; CDR3nt: TGTGCCAGTAGTATCACAGGGGTGAGCACTGAAGCTTTCTTT; CDR3aa: CASSITGVSTEAFF
len: 16; j_gene: TRBJ1-1; v_gene: TRBV7-8; d_gene: NA; abundance: NA; CDR3nt: TGTGCCAGCAGCTTACGATTTAGAGGCATGAACACTGAAGCTTTCTTT; CDR3aa: CASSLRFRGMNTEAFF
len: 13; j_gene: TRBJ2-3; v_gene: TRBV5-4; d_gene: NA; abundance: NA; CDR3nt: TGTGCCAGCAGCTTGGGGCAGACAGATACGCAGTATTTT; CDR3aa: CASSLGQTDTQYF
len: 18; j_gene: TRBJ1-6; v_gene: TRBV4-1; d_gene: NA; abundance: few; CDR3nt: TGCGCCAGCAGCCGGAACCCGGACAGTGGCTCCTATAATTCACCCCTCCACTTT; CDR3aa: CASSRNPDSGSYNSPLHF
len: 17; j_gene: TRBJ1-2; v_gene: TRBV12-5; d_gene: NA; abundance: NA; CDR3nt: TGTGCTAGTGGTTTGGTACGCCCCGGGGGAGGAGACTATGGCTACACCTTC; CDR3aa: CASGLVRPGGGDYGYTF
len: 11; j_gene: TRBJ1-2; v_gene: TRBV6-6; d_gene: TRBD1; abundance: NA; CDR3nt: TGTGCCAGCAGTTTCGGCGGGACAGCCGACTTC; CDR3aa: CASSFGGTADF
len: 14; j_gene: TRBJ1-3; v_gene: TRBV30; d_gene: NA; abundance: NA; CDR3nt: TGTGCCTGGAGTGGTCAGGCAAATGGAAACACCATATATTTT; CDR3aa: CAWSGQANGNTIYF
len: 15; j_gene: TRBJ1-5; v_gene: TRBV19; d_gene: NA; abundance: NA; CDR3nt: TGTGCCAGTAGACCAAGCAGGGCGAGCAATCAGCCCCAGCATTTT; CDR3aa: CASRPSRASNQPQHF
len: 12; j_gene: TRBJ1-1; v_gene: TRBV28; d_gene: NA; abundance: NA; CDR3nt: TGTGCCAGCAGTTCAGTGAACACTGAAGCTTTCTTT; CDR3aa: CASSSVNTEAFF
len: 15; j_gene: TRBJ2-7; v_gene: TRBV27; d_gene: TRBD1; abundance: NA; CDR3nt: TGTGCCAGCAGTACCCGACAGGGGGCCTCCTACGAGCAGTACTTC; CDR3aa: CASSTRQGASYEQYF
len: 16; j_gene: TRBJ1-4; v_gene: TRBV5-1; d_gene: TRBD1; abundance: NA; CDR3nt: TGCGCCAGCAGCCGGAATCCCGGGACAGGGACCGAGTTGATGTTTTTT; CDR3aa: CASSRNPGTGTELMFF
len: 14; j_gene: TRBJ1-1; v_gene: TRBV7-9; d_gene: NA; abundance: few; CDR3nt: TGTGCCAGCAGGATGGGGGCTTCGTACACTGAAGCTTTCTTT; CDR3aa: CASRMGASYTEAFF
len: 17; j_gene: TRBJ1-2; v_gene: TRBV7-9; d_gene: NA; abundance: NA; CDR3nt: TGTGCCAGCAGCTCCTTGGGCTCCGACCAGCCTGACTATGGCTACACCTTC; CDR3aa: CASSSLGSDQPDYGYTF
len: 15; j_gene: TRBJ2-3; v_gene: TRBV7-3; d_gene: NA; abundance: NA; CDR3nt: TGTGCCAGCAGCTTGACAGGGAGGAGCACAGATACGCAGTATTTT; CDR3aa: CASSLTGRSTDTQYF
len: 13; j_gene: TRBJ2-3; v_gene: TRBV27; d_gene: NA; abundance: few; CDR3nt: TGTGCCAGCAGTCCCTCGGGGGCAGATACGCAGTATTTT; CDR3aa: CASSPSGADTQYF
len: 13; j_gene: TRBJ2-3; v_gene: TRBV10-1; d_gene: NA; abundance: NA; CDR3nt: TGCGCCAGCAGTGAGTCGGGGCAGAGTACGCAGTATTTT; CDR3aa: CASSESGQSTQYF
len: 13; j_gene: TRBJ1-2; v_gene: TRBV5-1; d_gene: TRBD1; abundance: NA; CDR3nt: TGCGCCAGCAGCCGGGACAGAAACTATGGCTACACCTTC; CDR3aa: CASSRDRNYGYTF
len: 15; j_gene: TRBJ2-1; v_gene: TRBV28; d_gene: NA; abundance: NA; CDR3nt: TGTGCCAGCAGTTTGAGGGGGAGACTGGACAATGAGCAGTTCTTC; CDR3aa: CASSLRGRLDNEQFF
len: 16; j_gene: TRBJ1-3; v_gene: TRBV7-3; d_gene: NA; abundance: NA; CDR3nt: TGTGCCAGCAGCTTAACGGGGACTAGTAGGGGAAACACCATATATTTT; CDR3aa: CASSLTGTSRGNTIYF
len: 16; j_gene: TRBJ1-1; v_gene: TRBV28; d_gene: NA; abundance: few; CDR3nt: TGTGCCAGCAGTAACTCGCAGGGGCTTATGAACACTGAAGCTTTCTTT; CDR3aa: CASSNSQGLMNTEAFF
len: 15; j_gene: TRBJ2-5; v_gene: TRBV5-1; d_gene: TRBD2; abundance: NA; CDR3nt: TGCGCCAGCAGCGCGGGACTAGCGGGAGTAGAGACCCAGTACTTC; CDR3aa: CASSAGLAGVETQYF
len: 16; j_gene: TRBJ1-1; v_gene: TRBV6-1; d_gene: NA; abundance: NA; CDR3nt: TGTGCCAGCAGTGAACGCTTGAGGATCTCGGCCACTGAAGCTTTCTTT; CDR3aa: CASSERLRISATEAFF
len: 16; j_gene: TRBJ1-1; v_gene: TRBV9; d_gene: NA; abundance: NA; CDR3nt: TGTGCCAGCAGCGTGGGTTCAACAGGGAGAGGAACTGAAGCTTTCTTT; CDR3aa: CASSVGSTGRGTEAFF
len: 13; j_gene: TRBJ2-7; v_gene: TRBV27; d_gene: TRBD2; abundance: NA; CDR3nt: TGTGCCACCCGACTAGCGGGAGGATACGAGCAGTACTTC; CDR3aa: CATRLAGGYEQYF
len: 13; j_gene: TRBJ1-1; v_gene: TRBV11-2; d_gene: TRBD1; abundance: NA; CDR3nt: TGTGCCAGCAGCTTACAGGGGGGCACTGAAGCTTTCTTT; CDR3aa: CASSLQGGTEAFF